This T cell receptor (beta chain) was profiled in a study of cytomegalovirus exposure and HLA in healthy donors (dated by TCRdb to 2015 to 2018). At the level of the whole study: In an earlier analysis of 550 to 750 of the donors, 250 to 300 Gb of sequence data and just under 120 million unique TCR beta sequences from 150 million to 200 million T cells were reported. A later analysis re-analyzed previously published TCR beta repertoires from 666 donors and added high-resolution HLA genotyping to study TCR occurrence patterns. Donor age, sex, ethnicity and CMV serostatus were collected together with the repertoire data. Of the 350 to 450 genotyped donors, 81% were placed in the genetic ancestry cluster associated with self-reported Caucasian donors. A later genetic analysis took genome-wide SNP genotypes for about 65% of the 666 donors and used that subset as a discovery cohort. Because of strong linkage in the cohort, four or five DR-DQ haplotypes were treated as single units for association and clustering. In the later analysis, no new phenotypic data were used to find candidate immune exposures; instead, reliance was placed on TCR beta sequences and their occurrence across donors. An early release that covered roughly 600 HLA-typed donors contained around 330 gigabases of sequencing data and around 80 million unique TCR sequences. A separate validation cohort of over 95 different subjects was used in addition to the roughly 670-subject first cohort. The study was designed to test whether signatures of past pathogen exposure could be identified by cataloging public T cell receptors. Using immunosequencing, the study profiled T cell repertoires from fewer than 850 subjects and related those repertoires to cytomegalovirus serostatus. An earlier analysis of 587 of the donors applied high-throughput TCR beta sequencing to assess whether each TCR beta V gene segment acted as functional or pseudogenic. The study combined high-throughput TCR immunosequencing, statistical association of individual TCRs with disease status, and machine learning to predict cytomegalovirus infection status. All discovery cohort repertoires had been generated on a single sequencing platform. On average, approximately 250,000 unique TCR beta nucleotide sequences were sequenced per donor among several hundred genotyped donors of the cohort, with roughly 18% of those sequences being non-productive. HLA typing included class I and class II loci at four-digit resolution. The number of typed donors differed by locus: roughly 620-640 for A, B, C, DRB1 and DQB1; approximately 530 for DQA1; roughly 600 for DPA1; and around 470 for DPB1. The full study reports these points: For the cohort, immune exposure information was limited to CMV serostatus. In a later analysis, the rate of TCR association differed among HLA loci, with DRB1 alleles having the most associated TCRs and HLA-C alleles having the fewest. A later analysis found that most CMV-associated TCR beta chains appeared HLA-restricted, with HLA associations seemingly driven largely by CMV exposure. HLA typing was unavailable for some donors at each locus, so association tests used only the typed subset. The 87-base-pair reads could not distinguish some IMGT-functional V segments, including TRBV6-2 and TRBV6-3, so those segments were excluded. The authors suggested that the approach could potentially be extended to other disease states and immunological phenotypes. Compared with the roughly 710-donor mean, donors in an Asian-associated ancestry cluster had fewer N-insertions in productive TCRs, according to a later genetic analysis. According to a later analysis, parvovirus B19, influenza, CMV and Epstein-Barr virus appeared linked to several top co-occurrence clusters. While some public TCRs were present in many individuals, most TCR sequences turned up only very rarely across donors. The study gave a list of 150 to 200 TCR beta chains associated with cytomegalovirus. This cohort had only TCR beta chains sequenced, and the lack of alpha or paired-chain data limited which features could be detected. When HLA alleles, especially DR and DQ, strongly co-occurred, attributing TCR associations to individual alleles was difficult. The classifier was reported to diagnose cytomegalovirus status with high specificity and sensitivity in both the original cohort and the validation cohort. At a false discovery rate of 0.05, a later analysis linked 15,000 to 20,000 TCR beta sequences to specific HLA alleles. A further reported finding was that TCR beta sequences accurately predicted the HLA-A and HLA-B alleles for most subjects in the first cohort. Because counts were too low, approximately 18 rarely observed V segments, including chromosome 9 orphons, were excluded from the earlier analysis of some 540 of the donors. Correlated functional status among segregating V segments might reflect linkage disequilibrium, but an unknown experimental factor could not be ruled out. A few of the identified cytomegalovirus-associated TCR beta chains were confirmed in vitro to be specific for cytomegalovirus antigens. The presence/absence analyses assumed that sequencing depth was roughly uniform across donors, and that assumption may not be true. A cluster of highly shared sequence variants was judged likely to be a technical artifact of the sequencing pipeline. In a later analysis, HLA-associated TCR beta chains were found to be more clonally expanded and to have lower generation probabilities than equally common non-associated chains. V-gene and J-gene trimming of TCR beta chains was associated with a missense DCLRE1C variant in a later genetic analysis, and the association was replicated in an independent cohort. An earlier analysis of around 540 of the donors showed that most TCR beta V segments appeared in productive rearrangements either about 87% or about 30% of the time, which broadly matched IMGT annotations.

The cohort was made up of about 610 healthy bone marrow donors. Cohort members were all nominally healthy when sampled, although unrecorded immune exposures were likely present. The donor tested CMV seronegative and was one of the 352 seronegative cohort members. Each donor provided a peripheral blood sample, and peripheral blood mononuclear cells were used for TCR beta sequencing. Genomic DNA was extracted from the blood cell samples with the Qiagen DNeasy Blood Extraction Kit. Reading from cysteine to phenylalanine, the CDR3 counts 15 amino acids. Left in the record is the CDR3 DNA by itself, 45 bases read in frame from the first base. For this chain, trimming is 5 bases at the V end and 5 bases at the J end, and the number of junction bases without a gene match is 10. The germline V gene specifies MNHNS as CDR1 and SASEGT as CDR2. The library was generated by the immunoSEQ multiplex PCR assay. For the multiplex PCR, a mixture combining 60 forward primers for TCR Vbeta segments and 13 reverse primers for TCR Jbeta segments was used. Amplification of the CDR3 region of rearranged TCR beta genes was performed with a multiplex PCR assay on genomic DNA. Amplified TCR beta libraries were sequenced as 87-base-pair reads on the Illumina HiSeq System. Under the source paper's analysis protocol: In a later analysis, some 80 million unique TCR beta chains were counted across the approximately 620 repertoires, and roughly 11 million of these chains were shared by at least two donors. Raw reads were error-corrected and collapsed into unique sequences with a nearest-neighbor algorithm that merged closely related sequences to remove PCR and sequencing errors. V, D and J gene segments were assigned by aligning CDR3 sequences to IMGT reference sequences. For a sequence to be retained, a match of at least six nucleotides to both a V gene segment and a J gene segment was required. A rearrangement counted as productive if the CDR3 had no stop codons and remained in frame with V and J, and every other rearrangement counted as non-productive. CDR3 was defined by IMGT convention, running from the second conserved V-encoded cysteine to the conserved J-encoded phenylalanine. The earlier analysis of about 610 of the donors excluded any sequence lacking an unambiguous match to a single V gene segment. An earlier analysis of a few hundred of the donors classified V segments as functional when productive rearrangements were above 56.7% and as segregating when the standard deviation between donors was above 5%. To diagnose cytomegalovirus status from the catalog of TCR beta chain sequences, a statistical classification framework was built. In a later analysis, V and J genes were assigned by comparing TCR nucleotide sequences against IMGT/GENE-DB human TR gene sequences. Using the TCRdist pipeline, a later analysis assigned CDR3 sequences along with most-parsimonious VDJ recombination scenarios. In a later analysis, every TCR beta chain was defined by the combination of its CDR3 amino acid sequence and its V-gene family, and reads without a unique V-gene family were dropped. A later analysis removed several hundred highly shared, low-generation-probability nucleotide sequences to deal with suspected cross-contamination and a sequencing artifact. A later analysis calculated a clonal expansion index for each public chain from normalized within-repertoire ranks of inferred template counts. A later analysis computed generation probabilities with a VDJ recombination model fitted to out-of-frame rearrangements, and checked the results against IGoR. In a later analysis, hypergeometric tests were used to score TCR-TCR, TCR-HLA and TCR-CMV co-occurrence, with a repertoire-size bias correction applied to TCR pairs. False discovery rates were estimated in a later analysis by permuting HLA or CMV assignments 20 times. A later analysis grouped co-occurring TCRs with DBSCAN, adding TCRdist sequence similarity when clustering within HLA-allele-positive subsets. Repertoires with fewer than 30,000 or more than 120,000 public chains, plus five repertoires with anomalous nucleotide sharing, were excluded from co-occurrence clustering. Held by TCRdb, this immuneACCESS table contains in-frame sequences only and omits some clones. Under half of the omission traces to an unresolved V gene where checked; the cause of the rest is unknown. V and J calls and clone size follow that table, whereas D and trimming were derived from the DNA. The sample has 200,000 to 250,000 clones on record, approximately 70% of them singletons. Approximately 1.9% of the sample goes to the ten largest clones.

This clone was observed once. The clone's antigen remains unknown. The input lacks base qualities; no much larger clone sits a single base away. The receptor was isolated from a woman aged 25 to 45 in good health and CMV-seronegative. The chain couples TRBV6-1 to TRBJ2-5, with 8 bases matching TRBD1. The sequenced sample was PBMCs. The CDR3 reads CASSRGQGQWETQYF. The nucleotide sequence reads TGTGCCAGCAGTCGAGGACAGGGCCAGTGGGAGACCCAGTACTTC.